Here is one T cell receptor (beta chain) with its context. Its recognized antigen is unknown. No quality values exist for individual bases; no much larger clone is one base distant. These data belong to a study of blood T cell repertoires in COVID-19 (TCRdb year 2020). Regarding the study in general: The collaborator samples originated in the United States, Italy and Spain and spanned the acute and convalescent phases of COVID-19. The prospective study material was composed of cDNA or gDNA derived from T cells, B-cell-depleted T cells, or PBMCs. Subjects who had been exposed to COVID-19, were actively infected with it, or had recovered from it provided the deeply sampled blood TCRbeta repertoires that made up the dataset. The repertoires were released in a freely available public database meant as a resource for research on the immune response to SARS-CoV-2. Samples came from the ongoing ImmuneRACE study (first 160 participants) plus 1,254 subjects from 6 global collaborators. The sample metadata nearly always contained a de-identified subject ID, COVID-19 status, age in years and sex. Where available, HLA class I and class II types were taken from metadata supplied by the sample provider and were not determined by assay-based typing.

TCRbeta CDR3 regions were amplified from genomic DNA by means of the immunoSEQ Assay, a bias-controlled multiplex PCR. Concerning the study's data processing: The number of nucleated cells in each sample was estimated from the amplification of reference gene primers within the assay. Sequence reads were collapsed and filtered to measure the absolute abundance of every unique TCRbeta CDR3 rearrangement. Productive Simpson clonality was computed per sample as the square root of Simpson's diversity index over productive rearrangements. TCRdb stores this immuneACCESS table with in-frame sequences only. Part of the clones is absent; in the studies checked, under half of the shortfall reflects unresolved V genes, and no reason is known for the rest. That table supplies the V and J calls and clone size; D and trimming were determined from the DNA. The sample contains 250,000 to 300,000 clones, 89% of them found a single time. Roughly an eighth of the sample is in the top ten clones.

V and J are truncated by 2 bases and 1 base respectively, leaving an intervening sequence of 4 bases. CDR1 and CDR2 (MNHNS, SASEGT) derive from the germline V gene. Including the terminal cysteine and phenylalanine, the CDR3 comprises 13 residues. The only DNA kept is the CDR3, 39 bases in frame from the first base. Collaborating institutions collected whole blood in K2EDTA tubes following their own protocols. Collaborator samples were shipped for TCRbeta analysis as frozen whole blood, isolated PBMCs, or DNA extracted from either sample type. The paper's findings and limits, for the study overall: Clinical and demographic metadata were provided uncurated, with the amount varying by source and participant.

Recombination linked TRBV6-1 to TRBJ2-3, with no confidently assigned D gene. The sequence derives from a woman aged 60-75 years with acute or convalescent COVID-19. The sequencing sample was made of peripheral blood. The DNA is TGTGCCAGCAGTGAACTACGCACAGATACGCAGTATTTT. Its protein reads: CASSELRTDTQYF.